The sequence of this T cell receptor (beta chain) was determined in a study of CD8 T cells in ankylosing spondylitis. General study points: There was a TCR beta motif, made of several highly homologous variants, that appeared characteristic of ankylosing spondylitis blood. Some motif variants had been reported before (in reactive arthritis synovial fluid and blood).

This clonotype was observed at least ten times. Its specificity is not known. The CDR3 contains 12 residues. Unmatched junction bases numbered 6, after V lost 2 bases and J lost 12 bases. Germline V gives CDR1 KGHDR, CDR2 SFDVKD. With molecular barcodes, quantitative 5'-RACE was used to make the TCR beta libraries. TCRdb independently ran MiXCR on the 5' RACE reads; one entry per CDR3 protein. The data hold more than 100,000 distinct CDR3 sequences, with approximately 10% observed a single time. The origin of this receptor is a female donor with ankylosing spondylitis or in good health (not recorded which). This chain connects TRBV24-1 to TRBJ2-7; 7 bases line up with TRBD2. The sample was blood, either unsorted or a sorted T cell fraction (not recorded which). The CDR3, as DNA: TGTGCCACCAGTGATTCCGGGGGAGGGCCGTACTTC. Encoded protein: CATSDSGGGPYF.